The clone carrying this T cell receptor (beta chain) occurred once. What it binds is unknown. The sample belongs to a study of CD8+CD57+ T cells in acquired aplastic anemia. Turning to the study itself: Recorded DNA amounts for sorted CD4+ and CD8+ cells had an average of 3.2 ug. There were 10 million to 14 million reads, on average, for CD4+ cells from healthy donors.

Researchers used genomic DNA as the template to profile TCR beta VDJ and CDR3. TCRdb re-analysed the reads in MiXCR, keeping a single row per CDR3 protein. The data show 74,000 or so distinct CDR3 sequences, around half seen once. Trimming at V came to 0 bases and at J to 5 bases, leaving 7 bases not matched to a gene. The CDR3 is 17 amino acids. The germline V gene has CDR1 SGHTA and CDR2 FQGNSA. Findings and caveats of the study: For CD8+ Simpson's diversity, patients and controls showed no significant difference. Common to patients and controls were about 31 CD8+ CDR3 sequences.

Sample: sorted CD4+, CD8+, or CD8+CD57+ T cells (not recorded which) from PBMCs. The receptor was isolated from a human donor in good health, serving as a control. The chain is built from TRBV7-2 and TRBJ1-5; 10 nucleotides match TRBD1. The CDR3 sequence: CASSLAGTGERDQPQHF. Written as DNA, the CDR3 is TGTGCCAGCAGCTTAGCCGGGACAGGGGAACGGGATCAGCCCCAGCATTTT.